Listed below are T cell receptor beta chains from one sample, sequenced in a study of blood T cell repertoires in COVID-19. Here immunoSEQ multiplex PCR was the method, and the copy in TCRdb shows in-frame clones only, minus some. Of some 90,000 clones in the sample, 70% to 90% were seen once. The specimen sequenced was peripheral blood. These receptors were obtained from a woman older than 75 with acute or convalescent COVID-19. CDR3s include the opening cysteine and the closing phenylalanine or tryptophan. D genes are given only for firm matches. Expanded clones get a size class; other rows say once, few or many, or leave the size out.

TRBV19,TRBD1,-,TRBJ1-1,TGTGCCAGTAGTACAATGACAGGGGTGGACACTGAAGCTTTCTTT,CASSTMTGVDTEAFF
TRBV28,-,-,TRBJ1-6,TGTGCCAGCAGTTTAGGTTCAGACTCCTTGCGAAATTCACCCCTCCACTTT,CASSLGSDSLRNSPLHF
TRBV28,TRBD1,-,TRBJ2-7,TGTGCCAGCAGTCCCCGAGGGCAGGGGGCCTACGAGCAGTACTTC,CASSPRGQGAYEQYF
TRBV19,TRBD1,-,TRBJ1-2,TGTGCCAGTAGTGCTCAGGGGGCTGGTGGCTACACCTTC,CASSAQGAGGYTF
TRBV12-3/TRBV12-4,-,few,TRBJ2-5,TGTGCCAGCAGTATCACTCGGGAGACCCAGTACTTC,CASSITRETQYF
TRBV5-1,TRBD1,-,TRBJ2-7,TGCGCCAGCAGAAGGGAGACAGGGAGCGAGCAGTACTTC,CASRRETGSEQYF
TRBV9,-,-,TRBJ1-1,TGTGCCAGCAGCGTAGCTCCGGGGAACACTGAAGCTTTCTTT,CASSVAPGNTEAFF
TRBV9,TRBD1,once,TRBJ1-3,TGTGCCAGCAGCGTCGGGGACAGGCGCGCCAACACCATATATTTT,CASSVGDRRANTIYF
TRBV6-5,TRBD1,-,TRBJ1-4,TGTGCCAGCAGAATGTTGACAGGGGGCGGTGAAAAACTGTTTTTT,CASRMLTGGGEKLFF
TRBV10-3,TRBD1,once,TRBJ1-6,TGTGCCATCAGTGACGGGGACAGGGGCCCCTATAATTCACCCCTCCACTTT,CAISDGDRGPYNSPLHF
TRBV30,-,-,TRBJ2-7,TGTGCCTGGAGTCAAGGACACTTTACCTACGAGCAGTACTTC,CAWSQGHFTYEQYF
TRBV9,-,-,TRBJ2-5,TGTGCCAGCAGCGTAGGTGGACAGCAAGAGACCCAGTACTTC,CASSVGGQQETQYF
TRBV5-6,-,once,TRBJ1-6,TGTGCCAGCACGGGGGGAACCTATAATTCACCCCTCCACTTT,CASTGGTYNSPLHF
TRBV5-1,TRBD1,-,TRBJ2-5,TGCGCCAGCAGCCCGGGGATAACAGGGGGCGGAGAGACCCAGTACTTC,CASSPGITGGGETQYF
TRBV2,TRBD1,-,TRBJ1-2,TGTGCCAGCATGGGACAGGGGCTGGGCTATGGCTACACCTTC,CASMGQGLGYGYTF
TRBV19,-,-,TRBJ2-2,TGTGCCAGTAGTATAGCCACAGGGACCGCCGGGGAGCTGTTTTTT,CASSIATGTAGELFF
TRBV19,TRBD1,-,TRBJ1-2,TGTGCCAGTACCTTCGACAGGGGGCGGCGTGGCTACACCTTC,CASTFDRGRRGYTF
TRBV11-1,-,-,TRBJ1-1,TGTGCCAGCAGCTTAGCGAGGGTCGAGAGAGCTTTCTTT,CASSLARVERAFF
TRBV5-1,TRBD1,few,TRBJ1-2,TGCGCCAGCAGCGAGGGACAGGGTTATGGCTACACCTTC,CASSEGQGYGYTF
TRBV21-1,-,-,TRBJ2-7,TGTGCCAGCAGCAAAGAGACAGGGCCTTACGAGCAGTACTTC,CASSKETGPYEQYF
TRBV27,TRBD1,-,TRBJ2-7,TGTGCCAGCAGGTTGGGACAGGAGTCTCACGAGCAGTACTTC,CASRLGQESHEQYF
TRBV19,-,once,TRBJ2-5,TGTGCCAGTAGTTGGCAGTGGGGGGTCCAAGAGACCCAGTACTTC,CASSWQWGVQETQYF
TRBV28,TRBD2,-,TRBJ2-2,TGTGCCAGCCTTGTCCGAGACGGGGGGACGAACACCGGGGAGCTGTTTTTT,CASLVRDGGTNTGELFF
TRBV5-5,-,-,TRBJ2-2,TGTGCCAGCAGCTTCGGGGGGCACACCGGGGAGCTGTTTTTT,CASSFGGHTGELFF
TRBV6-4,TRBD2,-,TRBJ2-7,TGTGCCAGCAGTGGGAAAGAGGGACTAGCGGGGCCCAACGGGCAGTACTTC,CASSGKEGLAGPNGQYF
TRBV6-5,TRBD2,-,TRBJ2-7,TGTGCCAGCACCCGTAGCGGGGGCCGCTACGAGCAGTACTTC,CASTRSGGRYEQYF
TRBV7-8,TRBD2,-,TRBJ2-1,TGTGCCAGCAGCTTTTCGGAACTAGCGGGATACAATGAGCAGTTCTTC,CASSFSELAGYNEQFF
TRBV19,TRBD1,few,TRBJ2-5,TGTGCCAGTAGTAGAATCCGGACAGGGGGGAAGGAGACCCAGTACTTC,CASSRIRTGGKETQYF
TRBV6-5,TRBD1,-,TRBJ1-2,TGTGCCGGCACAGGGGATGGCTATGGCTACACCTTC,CAGTGDGYGYTF